The present entry profiles one T cell receptor (beta chain) with its context. Its matching antigen is unknown. All TRB cDNA libraries came from 5' RACE performed with UMI labels. TCRdb reanalyzed the 5' RACE reads, giving one entry per CDR3 protein sequence and no DNA. The sample totals approximately 130,000 distinct CDR3 sequences; its top ten clones hold about 0.37%. CDR1 and CDR2 from the germline V gene are MNHEY and SVGAGI. CDR3 length equals 15 residues. The sample belongs to a study of CXCR3-negative and CXCR3-positive naive CD8 T cells. Study-wide results and caveats: The study found more hydrophobic TRB CDR3s in CXCR3-positive naive cells than in CXCR3-negative naive cells. Diversity was high in both naive subsets and much lower in memory cells.

Identification of naive CD8+ T cells rested on CD45RO-CCR7+CD27+CD95- status. The chain employs TRBV6-5 and TRBJ2-3; TCRdb lists TRBD1, though no DNA is available to test this call. The source of this sequence is a human donor in good health. Some clones in this sample may be carry-over from other donors' samples. The source material was naive CXCR3+ CD8+ T cells from blood. Subset indicated: CD45RO-CCR7+CD27+CD95- naive CD8+ T cells expressing CXCR3 (TNR3+). CDR3 amino acids: CASRIYGTTTDMQYF.